The sequence of this T cell receptor beta chain was determined in a study of T cell repertoires in cytomegalovirus infection. About the study: CMV infection and matching HLA type were both indicated by public TCR beta signatures.

Many counts were recorded for this clonotype. J was trimmed by 7 bases and V by 6 bases; bases with no gene match: 15. This CDR3 spans 15 amino acids. Each CDR3 protein gets one entry after TCRdb re-called the reads with MiXCR. The sample carries some 220,000 distinct CDR3 sequences, 6% to 8% recorded once. The chain has TRBV12-3 or TRBV12-4 and TRBJ2-7; 7 nucleotides agree with TRBD1. Sequencing was done on a sample of PBMCs. The TCR comes from a human donor in good health (CMV status not recorded). Some clones in this sample may be carry-over from other donors' samples. CDR3: CASRLGTEVGGEQYF. CDR3 bases: TGTGCCAGCAGACTAGGGACAGAAGTAGGAGGTGAGCAGTACTTC.